Listed below are T cell receptor beta chains from one sample, sequenced in a study of graft-versus-host responses after intestinal transplantation. The data were produced by immunoSEQ multiplex PCR, yet TCRdb's version contains in-frame clones alone and is incomplete. The table includes over 85,000 clones, approximately 92% detected once. No cognate antigen is known for these TCRs. The sample consisted of unstimulated CD8+ T cells sorted from spleen or lymph node cells, taken before intestinal transplant. These receptors all come from a human donor who received an intestinal transplant. The CDR3 runs from the conserved cysteine through the conserved F or W. Each record gives: clone size, J gene, V gene, D gene, CDR3 length, CDR3 DNA, CDR3 protein. A D gene is named only where the DNA matches it firmly. Size values are once, few and many counts, or a class for expanded clones, and some rows have none.

clone size: .
J gene: TRBJ1-2
V gene: TRBV19
D gene: TRBD1
CDR3 length: 13
CDR3 DNA: TGTGCCAGTAGTATGACAGGGGTTTATGGCTACACCTTC
CDR3 protein: CASSMTGVYGYTF

clone size: .
J gene: TRBJ2-5
V gene: TRBV5-6
D gene: .
CDR3 length: 15
CDR3 DNA: TGTGCCAGCAGCTTGGCCGTACTTCCACGAGAGACCCAGTACTTC
CDR3 protein: CASSLAVLPRETQYF

clone size: .
J gene: TRBJ2-4
V gene: TRBV7-6
D gene: TRBD2
CDR3 length: 15
CDR3 DNA: TGTGCCAGCAGCCGCACTAGCGGGGGGAGGGACATTCAGTACTTC
CDR3 protein: CASSRTSGGRDIQYF

clone size: .
J gene: TRBJ2-1
V gene: TRBV9
D gene: TRBD1
CDR3 length: 17
CDR3 DNA: TGTGCCAGCAGCGCCGGGGACAGCCTACTCTCCTACAATGAGCAGTTCTTC
CDR3 protein: CASSAGDSLLSYNEQFF

clone size: .
J gene: TRBJ2-1
V gene: TRBV19
D gene: .
CDR3 length: 15
CDR3 DNA: TGTGCCAGTAGTATTGGGGACTCCTCCTACAATGAGCAGTTCTTC
CDR3 protein: CASSIGDSSYNEQFF

clone size: .
J gene: TRBJ2-7
V gene: TRBV11-2
D gene: TRBD1
CDR3 length: 15
CDR3 DNA: TGTGCCAGCAGCTTAGGGACAGGTCCCGGATACGAGCAGTACTTC
CDR3 protein: CASSLGTGPGYEQYF

clone size: once
J gene: TRBJ2-7
V gene: TRBV18
D gene: .
CDR3 length: 16
CDR3 DNA: TGTGCCAGCTCACCGGTTGCGGGGGCCGCTGGGGACGAGCAGTACTTC
CDR3 protein: CASSPVAGAAGDEQYF

clone size: .
J gene: TRBJ2-7
V gene: TRBV19
D gene: .
CDR3 length: 14
CDR3 DNA: TGTGCCAGTAGTATATCAGGGGCAGCCTACGAGCAGTACTTC
CDR3 protein: CASSISGAAYEQYF

clone size: .
J gene: TRBJ1-5
V gene: TRBV30
D gene: TRBD1
CDR3 length: 13
CDR3 DNA: TGTGCCTGGAGAGGCAGGGGGAGCCAGCCCCAGCATTTT
CDR3 protein: CAWRGRGSQPQHF

clone size: .
J gene: TRBJ2-7
V gene: TRBV11-2
D gene: TRBD2
CDR3 length: 15
CDR3 DNA: TGTGCCAGCAGCTCGTTGGCGGGAGGGGCCCACGAGCAGTACTTC
CDR3 protein: CASSSLAGGAHEQYF

clone size: .
J gene: TRBJ1-2
V gene: TRBV27
D gene: TRBD1
CDR3 length: 15
CDR3 DNA: TGTGCCAGCAGTTTAGTACTAGGGGGCAGCTATGGCTACACCTTC
CDR3 protein: CASSLVLGGSYGYTF

clone size: .
J gene: TRBJ1-1
V gene: TRBV5-1
D gene: .
CDR3 length: 14
CDR3 DNA: TGCGCCAGCCACCAACAGAACATGAACACTGAAGCTTTCTTT
CDR3 protein: CASHQQNMNTEAFF

clone size: .
J gene: TRBJ2-7
V gene: TRBV15
D gene: TRBD2
CDR3 length: 15
CDR3 DNA: TGTGCCACCAGCAGAGATACTAGCGGATTCTACGAGCAGTACTTC
CDR3 protein: CATSRDTSGFYEQYF

clone size: .
J gene: TRBJ2-7
V gene: TRBV28
D gene: TRBD2
CDR3 length: 18
CDR3 DNA: TGTGCCAGCAGTCATTCCTTTATAGCGGGAGACGACTCCTACGAGCAGTACTTC
CDR3 protein: CASSHSFIAGDDSYEQYF

clone size: .
J gene: TRBJ2-1
V gene: TRBV9
D gene: TRBD2
CDR3 length: 15
CDR3 DNA: TGTGCCAGCAGCGTAGGACTAGCGACCCACAATGAGCAGTTCTTC
CDR3 protein: CASSVGLATHNEQFF

clone size: .
J gene: TRBJ1-1
V gene: TRBV18
D gene: TRBD1
CDR3 length: 14
CDR3 DNA: TGTGCCAGCTCACCCGGGACAGGGATGTTAGAAGCTTTCTTT
CDR3 protein: CASSPGTGMLEAFF

clone size: .
J gene: TRBJ1-6
V gene: TRBV4-1
D gene: .
CDR3 length: 14
CDR3 DNA: TGCGCCAGCAGCCAAGTCCAGGGTAATTCACCCCTCCACTTT
CDR3 protein: CASSQVQGNSPLHF

clone size: .
J gene: TRBJ2-1
V gene: TRBV19
D gene: TRBD2
CDR3 length: 14
CDR3 DNA: TGTGCCAGTAGACTAGCGGGGGGTAACAATGAGCAGTTCTTC
CDR3 protein: CASRLAGGNNEQFF

clone size: once
J gene: TRBJ1-1
V gene: TRBV4-2
D gene: .
CDR3 length: 13
CDR3 DNA: TGTGCCAGCAGCCAAGATGAGGGGGCTGAAGCTTTCTTT
CDR3 protein: CASSQDEGAEAFF

clone size: .
J gene: TRBJ2-7
V gene: TRBV28
D gene: TRBD1
CDR3 length: 18
CDR3 DNA: TGTGCCAGCAGTTTATGGCCATCCCGGGGACAGGTCGTCTACGAGCAGTACTTC
CDR3 protein: CASSLWPSRGQVVYEQYF

clone size: .
J gene: TRBJ2-7
V gene: TRBV5-5
D gene: .
CDR3 length: 13
CDR3 DNA: TGTGCCAGCAGCTTTGGCGGAACCGGCGAGCAGTACTTC
CDR3 protein: CASSFGGTGEQYF

clone size: .
J gene: TRBJ2-7
V gene: TRBV6-5
D gene: .
CDR3 length: 15
CDR3 DNA: TGTGCCAGCAGTTACTCGAGAGAGCTGCTTAACGAGCAGTACTTC
CDR3 protein: CASSYSRELLNEQYF

clone size: .
J gene: TRBJ2-1
V gene: TRBV27
D gene: TRBD2
CDR3 length: 15
CDR3 DNA: TGTGCCAGCAGTTTGACTAGCGGTACCTACAATGAGCAGTTCTTC
CDR3 protein: CASSLTSGTYNEQFF

clone size: .
J gene: TRBJ2-7
V gene: TRBV5-6
D gene: TRBD1
CDR3 length: 15
CDR3 DNA: TGTGCCAGCAGCCTAACCGGGACAGGACACTACGAGCAGTACTTC
CDR3 protein: CASSLTGTGHYEQYF

clone size: .
J gene: TRBJ1-1
V gene: TRBV23-1
D gene: .
CDR3 length: 17
CDR3 DNA: TGCGCCAGCAGTCAATCTGGGGCAGGGAACATGAACACTGAAGCTTTCTTT
CDR3 protein: CASSQSGAGNMNTEAFF

clone size: .
J gene: TRBJ1-4
V gene: TRBV14
D gene: .
CDR3 length: 15
CDR3 DNA: TGTGCCAGCAGCCAAGGGACAGCCGAAAATGAAAAACTGTTTTTT
CDR3 protein: CASSQGTAENEKLFF

clone size: .
J gene: TRBJ2-1
V gene: TRBV19
D gene: TRBD2
CDR3 length: 16
CDR3 DNA: TGTGCCAGTAGTATTTACGGCGGGGGGGCCGACAATGAGCAGTTCTTC
CDR3 protein: CASSIYGGGADNEQFF

clone size: .
J gene: TRBJ1-2
V gene: TRBV27
D gene: TRBD1
CDR3 length: 18
CDR3 DNA: TGTGCCAGCAGTTCCTTAACCCCCACCGACAGGGCCGTCTATGGCTACACCTTC
CDR3 protein: CASSSLTPTDRAVYGYTF

clone size: .
J gene: TRBJ2-7
V gene: TRBV29-1
D gene: TRBD1
CDR3 length: 12
CDR3 DNA: TGCAGCGTGGACCCAGGGGGCGGCGAGCAGTACTTC
CDR3 protein: CSVDPGGGEQYF

clone size: .
J gene: TRBJ1-6
V gene: TRBV28
D gene: .
CDR3 length: 15
CDR3 DNA: TGTGCCAGCAGTTACCGGGGAGGAATGAATTCACCCCTCCACTTT
CDR3 protein: CASSYRGGMNSPLHF

clone size: .
J gene: TRBJ2-5
V gene: TRBV7-9
D gene: .
CDR3 length: 14
CDR3 DNA: TGTGCCAGCAGCTTACCAGGGCTACAAGAGACCCAGTACTTC
CDR3 protein: CASSLPGLQETQYF

clone size: .
J gene: TRBJ1-1
V gene: TRBV30
D gene: TRBD1
CDR3 length: 14
CDR3 DNA: TGTGCCTTGGTCGGGACAGGATTGAACACTGAAGCTTTCTTT
CDR3 protein: CALVGTGLNTEAFF

clone size: once
J gene: TRBJ2-7
V gene: TRBV11-2
D gene: TRBD2
CDR3 length: 17
CDR3 DNA: TGTGCCAGCAGCTCTGAGCCTCTAGCGGGAGGGCCCTACGAGCAGTACTTC
CDR3 protein: CASSSEPLAGGPYEQYF

clone size: .
J gene: TRBJ2-7
V gene: TRBV6-5
D gene: .
CDR3 length: 16
CDR3 DNA: TGTGCCAGCAGTTACTCGTGGGCCTCTCCCTCCTACGAGCAGTACTTC
CDR3 protein: CASSYSWASPSYEQYF

clone size: .
J gene: TRBJ2-7
V gene: TRBV19
D gene: .
CDR3 length: 13
CDR3 DNA: TGTGCCAGTAGCCCTGGGGGGTCCTACGAGCAGTACTTC
CDR3 protein: CASSPGGSYEQYF

clone size: .
J gene: TRBJ1-2
V gene: TRBV30
D gene: .
CDR3 length: 13
CDR3 DNA: TGTGCCTGGAGTGAGGGGTGGGCCCATGGCTACACCTTC
CDR3 protein: CAWSEGWAHGYTF

clone size: .
J gene: TRBJ2-1
V gene: TRBV30
D gene: .
CDR3 length: 15
CDR3 DNA: TGTGCCTGGACCGTGTTATATGGGGGGGGCCATGAGCAGTTCTTC
CDR3 protein: CAWTVLYGGGHEQFF

clone size: .
J gene: TRBJ2-5
V gene: TRBV7-6
D gene: TRBD2
CDR3 length: 14
CDR3 DNA: TGTGCCAGCAGCACTGGACTAGCGGCGGAGACCCAGTACTTC
CDR3 protein: CASSTGLAAETQYF

clone size: .
J gene: TRBJ1-1
V gene: TRBV7-9
D gene: TRBD1
CDR3 length: 17
CDR3 DNA: TGTGCCAGCAGATCCAACGGAGGGACAGGCCGGAGCACTGAAGCTTTCTTT
CDR3 protein: CASRSNGGTGRSTEAFF

clone size: few
J gene: TRBJ1-2
V gene: TRBV10-1
D gene: .
CDR3 length: 14
CDR3 DNA: TGCGCCAGCAGTCTCCGGGACAAAGACTCTGGCTACACCTTC
CDR3 protein: CASSLRDKDSGYTF

clone size: once
J gene: TRBJ2-7
V gene: TRBV28
D gene: .
CDR3 length: 14
CDR3 DNA: TGTGCCAGCAGTTTACGATTCAGCTCCTACGAGCAGTACTTC
CDR3 protein: CASSLRFSSYEQYF

clone size: few
J gene: TRBJ1-4
V gene: TRBV28
D gene: .
CDR3 length: 13
CDR3 DNA: TGTGCCAGCAGACCCGACGGGAATGAAAAACTGTTTTTT
CDR3 protein: CASRPDGNEKLFF

clone size: .
J gene: TRBJ2-1
V gene: TRBV4-2
D gene: TRBD2
CDR3 length: 17
CDR3 DNA: TGTGCCAGCAGCCAAGATGTTGTAGCGGGGGCCTACAATGAGCAGTTCTTC
CDR3 protein: CASSQDVVAGAYNEQFF

clone size: .
J gene: TRBJ2-1
V gene: TRBV19
D gene: TRBD2
CDR3 length: 19
CDR3 DNA: TGTGCCAGTAGTATCGCGGGACTAGCGGGCATCCCCTCCTACAATGAGCAGTTCTTC
CDR3 protein: CASSIAGLAGIPSYNEQFF

clone size: .
J gene: TRBJ2-1
V gene: TRBV7-7
D gene: TRBD2
CDR3 length: 15
CDR3 DNA: TGTGCCAGCAGCCCTGATCTAGCGGGAGGGAATGAGCAGTTCTTC
CDR3 protein: CASSPDLAGGNEQFF

clone size: once
J gene: TRBJ2-1
V gene: TRBV5-1
D gene: .
CDR3 length: 12
CDR3 DNA: TGCGCCAGCAGCTTCACTAGTTTTGAGCAGTTCTTC
CDR3 protein: CASSFTSFEQFF

clone size: once
J gene: TRBJ2-1
V gene: TRBV27
D gene: TRBD2
CDR3 length: 16
CDR3 DNA: TGTGCCAGCAGTCCTCTGAATAGCGGGAGGCACAATGAGCAGTTCTTC
CDR3 protein: CASSPLNSGRHNEQFF

clone size: once
J gene: TRBJ2-3
V gene: TRBV2
D gene: TRBD2
CDR3 length: 17
CDR3 DNA: TGTGCCAGCAGTGAACTAGCGGGGATTACTAGCACAGATACGCAGTATTTT
CDR3 protein: CASSELAGITSTDTQYF

clone size: .
J gene: TRBJ2-5
V gene: TRBV6-1
D gene: .
CDR3 length: 13
CDR3 DNA: TGTGCCAGCAGTGTACTAGTACAAGAGACCCAGTACTTC
CDR3 protein: CASSVLVQETQYF

clone size: .
J gene: TRBJ2-1
V gene: TRBV9
D gene: TRBD2
CDR3 length: 16
CDR3 DNA: TGTGCCAGCACCGATAATCCGGGACTAGTGGACAATGAGCAGTTCTTC
CDR3 protein: CASTDNPGLVDNEQFF

clone size: .
J gene: TRBJ2-5
V gene: TRBV5-8
D gene: .
CDR3 length: 17
CDR3 DNA: TGTGCCAGCAGCTTAGAGGGGGCTCCGGGAGACCAAGAGACCCAGTACTTC
CDR3 protein: CASSLEGAPGDQETQYF